The clone carrying this TCR beta chain occurred once. This specimen belongs to a study of T cell changes during pregnancy in multiple sclerosis. V shed 4 bases and J 9 bases; nucleotides not matched to a gene: 8. In germline, CDR1 is GTSNPN, CDR2 SVGIG (reference sequence). The CDR3 has 13 amino acids. Profiled with immunoSEQ multiplex PCR; TCRdb holds only in-frame clones, not every one. The data contain 20,000 to 25,000 clones, approximately 90% of them singletons. Sequences were derived from CD4+ T cells from peripheral blood mononuclear cells, sampled after pregnancy. The chain joins TRBV30 to TRBJ1-4, with 7 positions matching TRBD1. The sequence was collected from a female donor in good health, enrolled as a control in a pregnancy study. In nucleotides, the CDR3 is TGTGCCTGGACCCAAACAGGGGATAAAAAACTGTTTTTT. Translation gives CAWTQTGDKKLFF.